This TCR beta chain was identified in a study of neurological immune-mediated disorders. Synthesis of cDNA was carried out by template-switch 5'RACE. The reaction used 10-nucleotide random UMIs. A single run covered 15-18 subjects with over 190 million TCR-beta sequences. TCRdb recomputed calls from the 5' RACE reads with MiXCR, one row per CDR3 protein. This sample has about 71,000 distinct CDR3 sequences, with about 13% found just once. The sample's time point: longitudinal time-point 1 (baseline). CDR1 and CDR2 from the germline V gene are MGHRA and YSYEKL. CDR3 length equals 14 residues. J lost 1 base, V lost 3 bases, and 3 bases had no gene match. Ten or more counts support this clonotype.

The rearrangement links TRBV4-1 to TRBJ2-7; TRBD2 agrees at 7 bases. This TCR was recovered from a female donor with HTLV-1-associated myelopathy (HAM/TSP). Material: PBMCs. Here the CDR3 reads CASSQGGGSYEQYF. The CDR3 DNA reads TGCGCCAGCAGCCAGGGGGGAGGGTCCTACGAGCAGTACTTC.